The rows below give T cell receptor beta chains drawn from one sample of a study of T cell repertoires in cytomegalovirus infection. Using its own MiXCR run on the reads, TCRdb lists one record per CDR3 protein. In the table there are 250,000 to 300,000 distinct CDR3 sequences, roughly a fifth of which are singletons. Antigen specificity for these receptors is unknown. Sequences were derived from cultured PBMCs, sampled from culture after CMV antigen stimulation. The receptors were gathered from a human donor in good health (CMV status not recorded). Some clones in this sample may be carry-over from other donors' samples. Each CDR3 is given with its conserved first and last residue. The D gene is left open where the match is weak. For some rows the clone size is stated as once, few or many, or as a class when expanded; others skip it.

D: TRBD1; size: NA; V: TRBV27; J: TRBJ1-2; DNA: TGTGCCAGCAGTTTACTACAGGGGCCCCAGAACTATGGCTACACCTTC; CDR3: CASSLLQGPQNYGYTF
D: TRBD2; size: NA; V: TRBV20-1; J: TRBJ2-1; DNA: TGCAGTGCCCGACTAGCGCTTGTGGGAAATGAGCAGTTCTTC; CDR3: CSARLALVGNEQFF
D: NA; size: few; V: TRBV2; J: TRBJ2-7; DNA: TGTGCCAGCAGTGTCGGCGAGCAGTACTTC; CDR3: CASSVGEQYF
D: TRBD1; size: NA; V: TRBV7-9; J: TRBJ2-7; DNA: TGTGCCAGCAGCGTCCCAGGGGGCGCAGAGCAGTACTTC; CDR3: CASSVPGGAEQYF
D: NA; size: many; V: TRBV7-2; J: TRBJ2-3; DNA: TGTGCCAGCAGCCCGGCTTCGGATACGCAGTATTTT; CDR3: CASSPASDTQYF
D: NA; size: few; V: TRBV18; J: TRBJ1-1; DNA: TGTGCCAGCTCACCACCGAGGGCGGCGTCCACTGAAGCTTTCTTT; CDR3: CASSPPRAASTEAFF
D: NA; size: few; V: TRBV10-1; J: TRBJ2-2; DNA: TGCGCCAGCAGGACAGACGCGCAGGGTTTAAGGTCCGGGGAGCTGTTTTTT; CDR3: CASRTDAQGLRSGELFF
D: NA; size: many; V: TRBV7-2; J: TRBJ2-3; DNA: TGTGCCACTGAGGGCGGGGGCACAGATACGCAGTATTTT; CDR3: CATEGGGTDTQYF
D: NA; size: many; V: TRBV7-2; J: TRBJ2-5; DNA: TGTGCCAGCAGCTTAGGAGGGGTGAGAGAGACCCAGTACTTC; CDR3: CASSLGGVRETQYF
D: NA; size: few; V: TRBV25-1; J: TRBJ1-2; DNA: TGTGCCAGCAGTGAAGCGGGGAGGAGCAGTAATGGCTACACCTTC; CDR3: CASSEAGRSSNGYTF
D: NA; size: NA; V: TRBV5-4; J: TRBJ2-1; DNA: TGTGCCAGCAGCTTGGATCCCCAGCGTCAAGGGAGCAATGAGCAGTTCTTC; CDR3: CASSLDPQRQGSNEQFF
D: NA; size: few; V: TRBV7-3; J: TRBJ2-1; DNA: TGTGCCAGCAGCTTTCCGGGGTTAAATACTGAGCAGTTCTTC; CDR3: CASSFPGLNTEQFF
D: NA; size: many; V: TRBV5-8; J: TRBJ2-7; DNA: TGTGCCACAAGGACATACCCCTACGAGCAGTACTTC; CDR3: CATRTYPYEQYF
D: NA; size: NA; V: TRBV19; J: TRBJ1-5; DNA: TGTGCCAGTAGTAGCCGCCCCGTGGGCAATCAGCCCCAGCATTTT; CDR3: CASSSRPVGNQPQHF
D: NA; size: many; V: TRBV7-9; J: TRBJ1-1; DNA: TGTGCCAGCAGCCCGGACAGTAACACTGAAGCTTTCTTT; CDR3: CASSPDSNTEAFF
D: NA; size: few; V: TRBV28; J: TRBJ2-5; DNA: TGTGCCAGTTGCCTCCCCGGAGAGACCCAGTACTTC; CDR3: CASCLPGETQYF